Listed below are T cell receptor beta chains from one sample, sequenced in a study of spatial heterogeneity in lung cancer. TCRdb independently ran MiXCR on the 5' RACE reads; one entry per CDR3 protein. The repertoire holds around 100,000 distinct CDR3 sequences, with 4% to 4.5% as singletons. The specimen comprised lung tumor tissue, sampled at surgery. These receptor sequences come from a male donor with early-stage non-small cell lung cancer. Both conserved end residues are part of each CDR3. The D gene is left open where the match is weak. Clone sizes are given selectively: once, few, many, or a class where the clone is expanded.

len	abundance	v_gene	d_gene	j_gene	CDR3aa	CDR3nt
19	many	TRBV6-5	TRBD2	TRBJ2-3	CASSYRFLISGIPLDTQYF	TGTGCCAGCAGTTATAGGTTCCTAATTAGCGGGATCCCTCTAGATACGCAGTATTTT
16	many	TRBV4-1	-	TRBJ2-3	CASSRGINQGTDTQYF	TGCGCCAGCAGCCGAGGCATCAACCAAGGCACAGATACGCAGTATTTT
15	many	TRBV27	-	TRBJ2-7	CASSWGYSTTYEQYF	TGTGCCAGCAGTTGGGGGTACTCGACGACCTACGAGCAGTACTTC
13	many	TRBV27	TRBD1	TRBJ2-5	CASSLRQGQTQYF	TGTGCCAGCAGTTTAAGACAGGGTCAGACCCAGTACTTC
15	many	TRBV28	-	TRBJ1-5	CASSSPRESNQPQHF	TGTGCCAGCAGTTCTCCCAGGGAAAGCAATCAGCCCCAGCATTTT
17	-	TRBV5-1	TRBD2	TRBJ2-2	CASSSLRAGVDTGELFF	TGCGCCAGCAGTTCGCTACGAGCGGGAGTCGACACCGGGGAGCTGTTTTTT
13	many	TRBV4-1	-	TRBJ1-6	CASKRGAGSPLHF	TGCGCCAGCAAGCGGGGTGCAGGGTCACCCCTCCACTTT
15	many	TRBV12-3/TRBV12-4	-	TRBJ1-1	CASSSSDRVGTEAFF	-
12	many	TRBV29-1	-	TRBJ2-5	CSVGPSQETQYF	TGCAGCGTTGGACCAAGCCAAGAGACCCAGTACTTC
13	many	TRBV29-1	-	TRBJ1-2	CSVERRLSYGYTF	TGCAGCGTTGAGAGGCGACTGAGCTATGGCTACACCTTC
14	few	TRBV29-1	-	TRBJ2-5	CSVAPLGRGETQYF	TGCAGCGTTGCCCCCCTGGGTCGCGGGGAGACCCAGTACTTC
14	-	TRBV12-5	-	TRBJ1-6	CASGLGGPNSPLHF	TGTGCTAGTGGTTTAGGGGGACCCAATTCACCCCTCCACTTT
13	many	TRBV29-1	-	TRBJ1-1	CSVRDQANTEAFF	TGCAGCGTCCGGGACCAGGCGAACACTGAAGCTTTCTTT
16	many	TRBV28	-	TRBJ2-2	CASSYPGWANTGELFF	TGTGCCAGCAGTTACCCGGGATGGGCAAACACCGGGGAGCTGTTTTTT
11	many	TRBV3-1	-	TRBJ1-1	CASSSTAEAFF	TGTGCCAGCAGCTCCACGGCTGAAGCTTTCTTT
13	many	TRBV7-2	-	TRBJ1-2	CASSSSLSYGYTF	TGTGCCAGCAGCTCCTCCCTATCGTATGGCTACACCTTC
13	many	TRBV18	-	TRBJ1-1	CASSRAGPAEAFF	TGTGCCAGCTCACGGGCGGGTCCCGCTGAAGCTTTCTTT
14	many	TRBV29-1	-	TRBJ2-7	CSVEEVTAPYEQYF	TGCAGCGTTGAAGAGGTTACAGCCCCCTACGAGCAGTACTTC
13	many	TRBV28	-	TRBJ2-3	CASRPPSTDTQYF	TGTGCCAGCAGGCCCCCTAGCACAGATACGCAGTATTTT
16	many	TRBV6-6	TRBD1	TRBJ1-3	CASSKDGTGNENTIYF	TGTGCCAGCAGTAAGGACGGGACAGGGAATGAAAACACCATATATTTT
16	many	TRBV5-1	TRBD2	TRBJ2-1	CASSLGGGSGRDEQFF	TGCGCCAGCAGCCTAGGTGGGGGTAGCGGGAGAGATGAGCAGTTCTTC